This T cell receptor beta chain was sequenced during a study of T cells in Graves' hyperthyroidism and ophthalmopathy. In this sample, this clonotype turned up many times. The ends were cut back, 3 bases at V and 2 bases at J, with 10 bases in the middle. This CDR3 spans 13 amino acids. Germline V lookup: CDR1 SQVTM, CDR2 ANQGSEA. What was amplified from RNA transcripts were TCR beta CDR3 regions. Carried out on the TCR CDR3, a first-round RT-PCR used the HTBI primer set. A single record per CDR3 protein comes from TCRdb applying MiXCR to the multiplex PCR reads. Of 550,000 to 700,000 distinct CDR3 sequences in the sample, 14% to 15% were seen once.

The chain combines TRBV29-1 with TRBJ1-1, with a tentative D call TRBD1 (6 bases). The specimen was blood. The sequence was obtained from a woman in her thirties or forties with Graves' ophthalmopathy. DNA of the CDR3: TGCAGCGTTGAGGCAGGGACAAACACTGAAGCTTTCTTT. Translated: CSVEAGTNTEAFF.